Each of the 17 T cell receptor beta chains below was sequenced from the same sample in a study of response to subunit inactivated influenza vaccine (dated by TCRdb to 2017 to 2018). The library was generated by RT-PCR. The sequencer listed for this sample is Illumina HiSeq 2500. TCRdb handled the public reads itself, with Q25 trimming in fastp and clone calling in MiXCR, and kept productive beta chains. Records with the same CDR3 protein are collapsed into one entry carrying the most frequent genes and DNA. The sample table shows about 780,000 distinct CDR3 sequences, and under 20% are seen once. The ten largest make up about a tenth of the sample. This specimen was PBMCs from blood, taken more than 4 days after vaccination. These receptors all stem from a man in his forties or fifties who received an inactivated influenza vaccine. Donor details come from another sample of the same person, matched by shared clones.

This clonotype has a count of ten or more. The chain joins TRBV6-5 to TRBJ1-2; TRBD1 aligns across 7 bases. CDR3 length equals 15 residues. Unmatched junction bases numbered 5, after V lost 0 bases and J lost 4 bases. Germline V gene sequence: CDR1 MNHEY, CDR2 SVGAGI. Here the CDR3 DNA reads TGTGCCAGCAGTTACTCGGGACAGATTTTCTATGGCTACACCTTC. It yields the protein CASSYSGQIFYGYTF.

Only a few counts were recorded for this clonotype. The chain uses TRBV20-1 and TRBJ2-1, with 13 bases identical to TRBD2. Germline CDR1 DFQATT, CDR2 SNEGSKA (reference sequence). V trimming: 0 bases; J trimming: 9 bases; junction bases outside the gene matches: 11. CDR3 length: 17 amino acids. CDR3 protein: CSARDRLLAGGPGEQFF. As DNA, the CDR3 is TGCAGTGCTAGAGATCGGCTACTAGCGGGAGGGCCCGGTGAGCAGTTCTTC.

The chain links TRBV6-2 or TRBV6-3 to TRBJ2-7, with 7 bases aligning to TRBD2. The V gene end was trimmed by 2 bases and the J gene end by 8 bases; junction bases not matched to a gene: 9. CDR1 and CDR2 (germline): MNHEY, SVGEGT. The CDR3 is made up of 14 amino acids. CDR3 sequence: CASSYDLRGRKQYF. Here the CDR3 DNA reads TGTGCCAGCAGTTACGATTTGCGGGGGAGGAAGCAGTACTTC.

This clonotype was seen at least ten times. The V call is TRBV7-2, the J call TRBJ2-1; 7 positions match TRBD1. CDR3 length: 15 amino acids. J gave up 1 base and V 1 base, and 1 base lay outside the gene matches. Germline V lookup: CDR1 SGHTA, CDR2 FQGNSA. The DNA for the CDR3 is TGTGCCAGCAGCTTAGAGGGGGCTTCCTACAATGAGCAGTTCTTC. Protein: CASSLEGASYNEQFF.

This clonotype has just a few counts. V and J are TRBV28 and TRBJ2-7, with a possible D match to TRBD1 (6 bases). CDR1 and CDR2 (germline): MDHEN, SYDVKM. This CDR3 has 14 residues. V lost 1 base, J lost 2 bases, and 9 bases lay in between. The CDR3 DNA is TGTGCCAGCAGTTTATTAGGACAGCCCTACGAGCAGTACTTC. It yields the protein CASSLLGQPYEQYF.

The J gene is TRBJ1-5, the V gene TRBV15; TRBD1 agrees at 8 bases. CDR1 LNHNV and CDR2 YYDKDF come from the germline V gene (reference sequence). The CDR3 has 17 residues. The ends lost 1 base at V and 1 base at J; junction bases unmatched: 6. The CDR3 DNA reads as TGTGCCACCAGCAGAGGGACAGGGTTGGGGAGCAATCAGCCCCAGCATTTT. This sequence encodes CATSRGTGLGSNQPQHF. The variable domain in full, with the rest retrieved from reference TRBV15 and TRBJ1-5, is DAMVIQNPRYQVTQFGKPVTLSCSQTLNHNVMYWYQQKSSQAPKLLFHYYDKDFNNEADTPDNFQSRRPNTSFCFLDIRSPGLGDTAMYLCATSRGTGLGSNQPQHFGDGTRLSIL.

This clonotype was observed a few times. CDR3 sequence (DNA): TGCAGCTTTGGCTGGCTGGGCACTGAAGCTTTCTTT. Translated, it gives CSFGWLGTEAFF. The gene calls are TRBV29-1 and TRBJ1-1, with D hard to call. This CDR3 is 12 amino acids long. V lost 8 bases, J lost 4 bases, and 14 bases lay in between. CDR1 and CDR2 (germline): SQVTM, ANQGSEA.

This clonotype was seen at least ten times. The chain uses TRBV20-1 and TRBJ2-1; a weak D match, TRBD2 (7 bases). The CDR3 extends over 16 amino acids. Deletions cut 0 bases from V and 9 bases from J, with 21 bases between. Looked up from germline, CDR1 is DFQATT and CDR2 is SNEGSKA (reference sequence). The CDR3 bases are TGCAGTGCTAGAGATCGTAGCGGGCTACTGACAGGTGAGCAGTTCTTC. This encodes CSARDRSGLLTGEQFF.

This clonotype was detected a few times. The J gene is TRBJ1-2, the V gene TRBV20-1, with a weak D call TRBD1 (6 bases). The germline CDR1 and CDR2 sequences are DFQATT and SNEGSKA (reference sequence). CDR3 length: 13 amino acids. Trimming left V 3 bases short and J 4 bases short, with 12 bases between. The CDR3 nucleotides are TGCAGTGCTAGTAGGGGGGGAGGCTATGGCTACACCTTC. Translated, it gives CSASRGGGYGYTF.

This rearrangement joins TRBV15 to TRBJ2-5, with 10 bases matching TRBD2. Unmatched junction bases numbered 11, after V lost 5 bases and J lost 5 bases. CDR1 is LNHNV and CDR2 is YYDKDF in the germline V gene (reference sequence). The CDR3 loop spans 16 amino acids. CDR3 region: CATSARALAGVETQYF. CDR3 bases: TGTGCCACCAGCGCCCGAGCGCTAGCGGGAGTGGAGACCCAGTACTTC.

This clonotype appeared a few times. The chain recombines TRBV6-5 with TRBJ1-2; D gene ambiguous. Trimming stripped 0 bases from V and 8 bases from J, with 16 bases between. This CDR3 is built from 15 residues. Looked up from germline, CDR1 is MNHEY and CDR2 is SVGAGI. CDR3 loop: CASSYSTPPYNGYTF. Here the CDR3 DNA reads TGTGCCAGCAGTTACTCGACCCCCCCGTATAACGGCTACACCTTC.

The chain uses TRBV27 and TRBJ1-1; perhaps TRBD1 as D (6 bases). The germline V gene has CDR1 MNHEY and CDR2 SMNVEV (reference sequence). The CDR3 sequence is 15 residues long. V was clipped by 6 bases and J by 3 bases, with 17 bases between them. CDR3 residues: CASSRPTGSYTEAFF. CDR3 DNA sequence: TGTGCCAGCAGCAGACCAACAGGGTCCTACACTGAAGCTTTCTTT.

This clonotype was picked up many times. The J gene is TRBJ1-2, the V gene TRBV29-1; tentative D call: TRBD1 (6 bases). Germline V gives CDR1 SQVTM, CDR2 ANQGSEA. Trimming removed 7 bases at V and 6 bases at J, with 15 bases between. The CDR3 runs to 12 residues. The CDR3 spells CSGGGGGDGYTF. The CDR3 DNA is TGCAGCGGCGGTGGGGGCGGCGATGGCTACACCTTC. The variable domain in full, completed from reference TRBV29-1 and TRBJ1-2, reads SAVISQKPSRDICQRGTSLTIQCQVDSQVTMMFWYRQQPGQSLTLIATANQGSEATYESGFVIDKFPISRPNLTFSTLTVSNMSPEDSSIYLCSGGGGGDGYTFGSGTRLTVV.

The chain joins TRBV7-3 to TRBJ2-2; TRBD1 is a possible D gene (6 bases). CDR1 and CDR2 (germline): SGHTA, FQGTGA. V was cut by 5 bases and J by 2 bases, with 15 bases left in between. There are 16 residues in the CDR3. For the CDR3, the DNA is TGTGCCAGCAGCCTCGCCGGGACACATAACACCGGGGAGCTGTTTTTT. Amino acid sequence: CASSLAGTHNTGELFF.

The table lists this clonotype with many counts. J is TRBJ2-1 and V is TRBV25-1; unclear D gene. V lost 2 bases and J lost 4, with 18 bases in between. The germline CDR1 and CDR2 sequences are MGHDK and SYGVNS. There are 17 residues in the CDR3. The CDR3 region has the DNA TGTGCCAGCAGTGAACGCTCCCTAAGTACAGAATACAATGAGCAGTTCTTC. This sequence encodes CASSERSLSTEYNEQFF.

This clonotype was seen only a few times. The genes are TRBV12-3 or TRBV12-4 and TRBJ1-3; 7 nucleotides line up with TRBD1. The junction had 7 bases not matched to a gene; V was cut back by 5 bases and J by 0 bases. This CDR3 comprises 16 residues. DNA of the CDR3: TGTGCCAGCAGTAGACAGGGAACCCTCTCTGGAAACACCATATATTTT. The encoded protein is CASSRQGTLSGNTIYF.

The CDR3 sequence is CASSARLAGGLGNEQFF. The CDR3 bases are TGCGCCAGCAGCGCACGACTAGCGGGAGGTTTGGGGAATGAGCAGTTCTTC. The V call is TRBV5-1, the J call TRBJ2-1; TRBD2 matches 13 bases. This CDR3 has 17 residues. Germline CDR1 and CDR2: SGHRS and YFSETQ. With V trimmed by 4 bases and J by 7 bases, 11 bases remained unmatched.